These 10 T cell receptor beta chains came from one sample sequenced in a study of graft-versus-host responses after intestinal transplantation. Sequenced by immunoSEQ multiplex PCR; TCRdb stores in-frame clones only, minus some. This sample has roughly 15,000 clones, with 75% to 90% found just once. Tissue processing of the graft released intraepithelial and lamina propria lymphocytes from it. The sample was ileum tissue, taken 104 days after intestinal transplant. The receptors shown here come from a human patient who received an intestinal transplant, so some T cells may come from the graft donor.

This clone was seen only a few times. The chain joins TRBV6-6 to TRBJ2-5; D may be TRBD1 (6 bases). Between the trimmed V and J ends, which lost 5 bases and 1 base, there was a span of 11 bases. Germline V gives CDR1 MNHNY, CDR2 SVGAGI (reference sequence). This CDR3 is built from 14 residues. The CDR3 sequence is CASSVRGIQETQYF. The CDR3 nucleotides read TGTGCCAGCAGTGTCAGGGGAATCCAAGAGACCCAGTACTTC.

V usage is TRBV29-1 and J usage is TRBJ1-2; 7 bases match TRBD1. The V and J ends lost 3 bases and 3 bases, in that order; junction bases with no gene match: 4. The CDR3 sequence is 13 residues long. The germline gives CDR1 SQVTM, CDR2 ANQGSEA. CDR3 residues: CSVDRQGDYGYTF. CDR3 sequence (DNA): TGCAGCGTTGATCGACAGGGAGACTATGGCTACACCTTC.

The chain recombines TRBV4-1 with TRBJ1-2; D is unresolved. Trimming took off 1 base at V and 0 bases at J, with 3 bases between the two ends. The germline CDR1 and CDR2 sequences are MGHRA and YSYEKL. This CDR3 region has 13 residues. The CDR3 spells CASSQATNYGYTF. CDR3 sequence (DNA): TGCGCCAGCAGCCAAGCAACTAACTATGGCTACACCTTC.

The CDR3 region has the DNA TGTGCCATCAGTGGATATGGGACTAGCGGGAGGGCCGATGAGCAGTTCTTC. This translates into CAISGYGTSGRADEQFF. The chain couples TRBV10-3 to TRBJ2-1; 16 bases map to TRBD2. The germline CDR1 and CDR2 sequences are ENHRY and SYGVKD. The CDR3 length is 17 residues. Trimming at V came to 4 bases and at J to 8 bases, leaving 8 bases not matched to a gene.

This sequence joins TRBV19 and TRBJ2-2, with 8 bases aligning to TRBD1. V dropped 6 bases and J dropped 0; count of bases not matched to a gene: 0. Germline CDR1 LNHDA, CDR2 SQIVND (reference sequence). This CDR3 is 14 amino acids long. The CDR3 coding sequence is TGTGCCAGTAGACAGGGGGCGAACACCGGGGAGCTGTTTTTT. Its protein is CASRQGANTGELFF.

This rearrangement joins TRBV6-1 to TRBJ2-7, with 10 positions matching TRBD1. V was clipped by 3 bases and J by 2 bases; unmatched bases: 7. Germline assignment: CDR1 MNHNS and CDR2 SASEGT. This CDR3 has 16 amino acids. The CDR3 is CASSDLGQGTTYEQYF. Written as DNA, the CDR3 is TGTGCCAGCAGTGACCTGGGACAGGGGACAACCTACGAGCAGTACTTC.

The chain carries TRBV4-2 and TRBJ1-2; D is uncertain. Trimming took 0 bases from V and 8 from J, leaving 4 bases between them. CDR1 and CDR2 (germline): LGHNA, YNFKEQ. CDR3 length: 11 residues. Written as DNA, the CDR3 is TGTGCCAGCAGCCAAGATAGGGGCTACACCTTC. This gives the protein CASSQDRGYTF.

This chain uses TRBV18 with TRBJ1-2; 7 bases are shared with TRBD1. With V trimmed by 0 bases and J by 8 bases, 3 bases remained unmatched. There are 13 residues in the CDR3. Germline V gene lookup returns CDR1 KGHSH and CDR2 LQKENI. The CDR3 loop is CASSPPDREGYTF. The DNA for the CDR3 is TGTGCCAGCTCACCACCAGACAGGGAAGGCTACACCTTC.

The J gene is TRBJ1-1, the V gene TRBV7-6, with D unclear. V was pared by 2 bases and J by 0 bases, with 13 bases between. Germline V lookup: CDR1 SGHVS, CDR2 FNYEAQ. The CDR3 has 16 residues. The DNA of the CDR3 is TGTGCCAGCAGCTTATGGTTCGGCGGCTTGAACACTGAAGCTTTCTTT. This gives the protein CASSLWFGGLNTEAFF. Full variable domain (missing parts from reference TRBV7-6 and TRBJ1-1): GAGVSQSPRYKVTKRGQDVALRCDPISGHVSLYWYRQALGQGPEFLTYFNYEAQQDKSGLPNDRFSAERPEGSISTLTIQRTEQRDSAMYRCASSLWFGGLNTEAFFGQGTRLTVV.

CDR3 residues: CASSPSSSYEQYF. CDR3 nucleotide sequence: TGTGCCAGCAGTCCGAGTTCCTCCTACGAGCAGTACTTC. This sequence joins TRBV25-1 and TRBJ2-7; D remains ambiguous. CDR3 length: 13 residues. V lost 5 bases to trimming and J lost 0 bases, with 8 bases between them. Germline CDR1 is MGHDK and CDR2 is SYGVNS.